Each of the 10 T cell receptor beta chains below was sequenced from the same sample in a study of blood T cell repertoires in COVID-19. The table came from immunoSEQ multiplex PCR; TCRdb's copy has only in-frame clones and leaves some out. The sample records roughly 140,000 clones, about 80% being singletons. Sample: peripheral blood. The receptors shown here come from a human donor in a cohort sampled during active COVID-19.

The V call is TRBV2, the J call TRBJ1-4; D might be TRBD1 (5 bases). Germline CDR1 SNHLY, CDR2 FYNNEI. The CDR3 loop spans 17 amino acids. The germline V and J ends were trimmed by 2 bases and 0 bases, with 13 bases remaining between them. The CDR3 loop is CASSERQIEATNEKLFF. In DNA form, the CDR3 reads TGTGCCAGCAGTGAAAGACAGATAGAAGCAACTAATGAAAAACTGTTTTTT.

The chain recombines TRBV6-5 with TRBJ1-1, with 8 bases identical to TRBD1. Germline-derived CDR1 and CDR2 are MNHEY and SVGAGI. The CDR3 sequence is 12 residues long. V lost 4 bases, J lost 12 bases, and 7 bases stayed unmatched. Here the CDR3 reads CASSSRTGLSFF. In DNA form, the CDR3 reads TGTGCCAGCAGTTCCAGGACAGGGCTGTCTTTCTTT.

The CDR3 nucleotides are TGTGCCAGCAGGCCTACAGGGGCGGGTGAAAAACTGTTTTTT. Its protein product is CASRPTGAGEKLFF. The V gene is TRBV27, the J gene TRBJ1-4, with TRBD1 matching 7 bases. Trimming removed 6 bases from V and 7 bases from J; junction bases left unmatched: 8. Germline V gene data show CDR1 as MNHEY and CDR2 as SMNVEV (reference sequence). CDR3 length: 14 residues.

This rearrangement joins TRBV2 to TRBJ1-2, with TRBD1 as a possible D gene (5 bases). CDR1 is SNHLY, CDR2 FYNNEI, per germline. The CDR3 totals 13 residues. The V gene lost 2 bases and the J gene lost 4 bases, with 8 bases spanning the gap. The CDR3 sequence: CASSERGVYGYTF. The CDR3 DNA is TGTGCCAGCAGTGAAAGGGGTGTCTATGGCTACACCTTC.

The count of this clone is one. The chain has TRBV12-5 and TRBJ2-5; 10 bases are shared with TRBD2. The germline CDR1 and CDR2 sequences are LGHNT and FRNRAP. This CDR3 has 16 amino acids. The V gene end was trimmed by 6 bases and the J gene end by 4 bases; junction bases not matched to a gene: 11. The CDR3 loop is CASGKASGGASETQYF. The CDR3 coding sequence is TGTGCTAGTGGCAAAGCCAGCGGGGGGGCCTCAGAGACCCAGTACTTC. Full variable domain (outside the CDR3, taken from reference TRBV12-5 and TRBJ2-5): DARVTQTPRHKVTEMGQEVTMRCQPILGHNTVFWYRQTMMQGLELLAYFRNRAPLDDSGMPKDRFSAEMPDATLATLKIQPSEPRDSAVYFCASGKASGGASETQYFGPGTRLLVL.

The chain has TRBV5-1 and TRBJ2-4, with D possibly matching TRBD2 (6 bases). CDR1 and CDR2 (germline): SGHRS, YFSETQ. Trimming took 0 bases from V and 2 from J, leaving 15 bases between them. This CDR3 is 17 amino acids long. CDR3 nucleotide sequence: TGCGCCAGCAGCTTGGTGGGAGGTAGCTCTCCCAAAAACATTCAGTACTTC. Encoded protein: CASSLVGGSSPKNIQYF. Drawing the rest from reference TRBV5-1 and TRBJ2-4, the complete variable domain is KAGVTQTPRYLIKTRGQQVTLSCSPISGHRSVSWYQQTPGQGLQFLFEYFSETQRNKGNFPGRFSGRQFSNSRSEMNVSTLELGDSALYLCASSLVGGSSPKNIQYFGAGTRLSVL.

CDR3 in amino acids: CASSLGQGDLYEQYF. The CDR3 DNA is TGTGCCAGCTCACTCGGACAGGGGGACCTCTACGAGCAGTACTTC. V is TRBV18 and J is TRBJ2-7; 10 nucleotides match TRBD1. Germline CDR1 KGHSH, CDR2 LQKENI. The CDR3 extends over 15 amino acids. The J segment lost 3 bases and the V segment lost 4 bases, leaving 6 bases of the junction unmatched.

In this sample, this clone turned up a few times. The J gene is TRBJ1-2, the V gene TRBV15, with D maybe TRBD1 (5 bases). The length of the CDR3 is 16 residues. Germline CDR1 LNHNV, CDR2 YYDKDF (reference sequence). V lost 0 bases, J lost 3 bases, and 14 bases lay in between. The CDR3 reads CATSREKGVGHYGYTF. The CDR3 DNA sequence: TGTGCCACCAGCAGAGAGAAAGGGGTCGGACACTATGGCTACACCTTC.

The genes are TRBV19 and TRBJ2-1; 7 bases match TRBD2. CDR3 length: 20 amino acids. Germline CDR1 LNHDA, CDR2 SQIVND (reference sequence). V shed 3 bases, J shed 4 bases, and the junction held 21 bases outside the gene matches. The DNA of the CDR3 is TGTGCCAGTAGTATGGGAAGTATCCAGCGGGGCCCTTCAAGGTACAATGAGCAGTTCTTC. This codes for CASSMGSIQRGPSRYNEQFF.

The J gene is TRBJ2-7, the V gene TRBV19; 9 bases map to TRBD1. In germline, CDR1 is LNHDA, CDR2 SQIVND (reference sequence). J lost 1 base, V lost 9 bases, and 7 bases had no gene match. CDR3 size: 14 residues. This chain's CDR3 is CASSGTGPSYEQYF. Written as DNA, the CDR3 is TGTGCCAGCTCCGGGACAGGGCCTTCCTACGAGCAGTACTTC.